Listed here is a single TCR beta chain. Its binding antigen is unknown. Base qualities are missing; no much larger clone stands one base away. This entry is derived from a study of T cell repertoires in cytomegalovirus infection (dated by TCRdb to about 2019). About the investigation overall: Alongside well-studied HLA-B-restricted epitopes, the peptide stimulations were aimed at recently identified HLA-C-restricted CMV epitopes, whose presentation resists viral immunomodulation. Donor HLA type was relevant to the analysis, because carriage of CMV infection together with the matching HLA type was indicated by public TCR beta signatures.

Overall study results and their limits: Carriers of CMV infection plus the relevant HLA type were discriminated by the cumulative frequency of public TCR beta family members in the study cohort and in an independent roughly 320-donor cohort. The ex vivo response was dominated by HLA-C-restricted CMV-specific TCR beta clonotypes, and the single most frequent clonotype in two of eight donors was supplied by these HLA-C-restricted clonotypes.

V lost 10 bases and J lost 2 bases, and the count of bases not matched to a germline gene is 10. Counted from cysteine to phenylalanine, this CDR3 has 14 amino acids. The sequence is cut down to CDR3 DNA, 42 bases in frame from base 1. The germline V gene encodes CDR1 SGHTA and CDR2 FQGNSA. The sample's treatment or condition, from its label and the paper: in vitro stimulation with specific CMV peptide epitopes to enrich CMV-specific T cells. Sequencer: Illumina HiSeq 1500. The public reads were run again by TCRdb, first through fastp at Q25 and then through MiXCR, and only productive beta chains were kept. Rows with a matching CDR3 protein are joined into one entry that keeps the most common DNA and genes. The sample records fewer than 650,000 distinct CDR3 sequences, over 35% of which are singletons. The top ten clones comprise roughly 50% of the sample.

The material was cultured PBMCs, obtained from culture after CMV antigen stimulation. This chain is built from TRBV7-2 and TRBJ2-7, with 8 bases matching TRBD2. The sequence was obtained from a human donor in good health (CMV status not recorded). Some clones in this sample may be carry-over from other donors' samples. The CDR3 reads CAISGGGLTYEQYF. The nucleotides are TGTGCCATCTCCGGGGGGGGTCTAACCTACGAGCAGTACTTC.